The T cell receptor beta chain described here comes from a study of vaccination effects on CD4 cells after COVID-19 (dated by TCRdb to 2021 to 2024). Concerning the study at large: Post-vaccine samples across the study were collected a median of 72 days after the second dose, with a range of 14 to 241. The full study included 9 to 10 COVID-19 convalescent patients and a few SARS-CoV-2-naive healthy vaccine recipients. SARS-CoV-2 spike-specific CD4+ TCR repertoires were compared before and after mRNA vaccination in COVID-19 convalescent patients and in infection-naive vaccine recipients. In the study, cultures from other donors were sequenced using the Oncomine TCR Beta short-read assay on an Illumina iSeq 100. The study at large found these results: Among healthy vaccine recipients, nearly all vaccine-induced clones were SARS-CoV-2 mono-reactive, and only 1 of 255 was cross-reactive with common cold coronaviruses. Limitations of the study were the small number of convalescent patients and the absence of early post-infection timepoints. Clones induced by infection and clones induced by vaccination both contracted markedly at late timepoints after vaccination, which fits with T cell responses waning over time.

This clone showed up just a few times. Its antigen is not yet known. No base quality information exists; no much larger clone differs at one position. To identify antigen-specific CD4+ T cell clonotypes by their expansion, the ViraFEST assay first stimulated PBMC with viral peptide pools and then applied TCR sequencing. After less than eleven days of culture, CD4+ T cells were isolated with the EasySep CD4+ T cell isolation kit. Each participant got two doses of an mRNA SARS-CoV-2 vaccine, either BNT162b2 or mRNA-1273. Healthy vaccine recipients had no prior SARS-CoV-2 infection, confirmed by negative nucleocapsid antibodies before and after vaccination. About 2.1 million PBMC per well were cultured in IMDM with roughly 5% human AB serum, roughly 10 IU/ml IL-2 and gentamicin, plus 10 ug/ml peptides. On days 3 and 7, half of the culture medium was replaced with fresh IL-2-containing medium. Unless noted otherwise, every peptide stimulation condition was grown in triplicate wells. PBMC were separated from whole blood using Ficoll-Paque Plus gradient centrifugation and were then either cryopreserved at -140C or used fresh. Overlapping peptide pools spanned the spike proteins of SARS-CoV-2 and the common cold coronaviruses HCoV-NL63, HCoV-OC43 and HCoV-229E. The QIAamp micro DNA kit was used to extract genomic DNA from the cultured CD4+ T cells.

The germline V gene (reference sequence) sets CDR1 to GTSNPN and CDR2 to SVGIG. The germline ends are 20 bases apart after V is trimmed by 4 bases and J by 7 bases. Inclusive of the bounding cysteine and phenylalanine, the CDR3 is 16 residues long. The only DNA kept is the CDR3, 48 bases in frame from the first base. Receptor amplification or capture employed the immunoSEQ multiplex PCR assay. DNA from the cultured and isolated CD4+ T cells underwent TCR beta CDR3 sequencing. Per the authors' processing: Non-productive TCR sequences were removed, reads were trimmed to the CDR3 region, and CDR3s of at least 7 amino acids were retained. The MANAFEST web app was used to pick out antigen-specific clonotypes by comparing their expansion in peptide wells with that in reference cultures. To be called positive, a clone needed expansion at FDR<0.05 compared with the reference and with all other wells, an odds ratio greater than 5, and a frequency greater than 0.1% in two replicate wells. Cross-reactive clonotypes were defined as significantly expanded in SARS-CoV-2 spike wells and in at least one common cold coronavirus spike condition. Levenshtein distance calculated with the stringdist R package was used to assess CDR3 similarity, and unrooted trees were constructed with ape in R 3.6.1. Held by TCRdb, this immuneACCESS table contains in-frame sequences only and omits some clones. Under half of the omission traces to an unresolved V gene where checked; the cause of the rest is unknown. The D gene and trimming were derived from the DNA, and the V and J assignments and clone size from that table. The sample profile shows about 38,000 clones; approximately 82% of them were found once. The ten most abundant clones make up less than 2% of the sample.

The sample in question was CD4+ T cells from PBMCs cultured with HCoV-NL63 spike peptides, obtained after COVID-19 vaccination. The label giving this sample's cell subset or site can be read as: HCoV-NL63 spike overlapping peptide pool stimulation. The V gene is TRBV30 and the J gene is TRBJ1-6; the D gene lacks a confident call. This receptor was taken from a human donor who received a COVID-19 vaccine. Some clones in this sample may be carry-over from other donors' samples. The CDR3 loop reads CAWTKGTANPNSPLHF. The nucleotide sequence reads TGTGCCTGGACCAAGGGAACGGCAAATCCCAATTCACCCCTCCACTTT.